A single T cell receptor (beta chain) is shown here with its context. The source of the sample is a study of T cells in Graves' hyperthyroidism and ophthalmopathy. Study-wide context: Peripheral blood sampling occurred at initial diagnosis, before any treatment.

It was RNA transcripts that yielded the amplified TCR beta CDR3 regions. The TCR CDR3 was amplified in a first-round RT-PCR using the HTBI primer set. TCRdb fed the multiplex PCR reads into MiXCR, producing one record per CDR3 protein. The sample records a few hundred thousand distinct CDR3 sequences, roughly a sixth being singletons. The germline CDR1 and CDR2 sequences are SGHRS and YFSETQ. The length of the CDR3 is 16 residues. V was trimmed by 5 bases and J by 3 bases, leaving 15 bases between them. The TCR comes from a woman in her forties or fifties with Graves' hyperthyroidism. This chain joins TRBV5-1 and TRBJ2-6, with D hard to call. Sequencing was carried out using blood. CDR3: CASSNPFRVGANVLTF. As DNA, the CDR3 is TGCGCCAGCAGTAACCCGTTCCGGGTTGGGGCCAACGTCCTGACTTTC.